Here is one T cell receptor beta chain with its context. The target antigen is unknown. This sample stems from a study of shared clonotypes between healthy human individuals. The table came from immunoSEQ multiplex PCR; TCRdb's copy has only in-frame clones and leaves some out. The sample shows a few hundred thousand clones, around 97% of them seen only once. Study conclusions and caveats: Larger richness was generally estimated for naive than memory subsets. Non-shared clonotypes displayed generation probabilities falling below those of clonotypes present in all four donors.

The germline V gene has CDR1 MGHDK and CDR2 SYGVNS. V gave up 8 bases and J gave up 7 bases, with 21 bases separating them. The CDR3 covers 15 residues. The chain recombines TRBV25-1 with TRBJ2-1; possible D gene TRBD2, 6 bases. The source material was naive CD4+ T cells sorted from blood. Regarding subset: CD45RA+ positively selected. The source of this sequence is a woman in her twenties or thirties in good health. The CDR3 region is CASWTRDSKRNEQFF. CDR3 sequence (DNA): TGTGCCAGCTGGACCCGGGACTCGAAAAGGAATGAGCAGTTCTTC. Filled out from reference TRBV25-1 and TRBJ2-1, the complete variable domain reads EADIYQTPRYLVIGTGKKITLECSQTMGHDKMYWYQQDPGMELHLIHYSYGVNSTEKGDLSSESTVSRIRTEHFPLTLESARPSHTSQYLCASWTRDSKRNEQFFGPGTRLTVL.